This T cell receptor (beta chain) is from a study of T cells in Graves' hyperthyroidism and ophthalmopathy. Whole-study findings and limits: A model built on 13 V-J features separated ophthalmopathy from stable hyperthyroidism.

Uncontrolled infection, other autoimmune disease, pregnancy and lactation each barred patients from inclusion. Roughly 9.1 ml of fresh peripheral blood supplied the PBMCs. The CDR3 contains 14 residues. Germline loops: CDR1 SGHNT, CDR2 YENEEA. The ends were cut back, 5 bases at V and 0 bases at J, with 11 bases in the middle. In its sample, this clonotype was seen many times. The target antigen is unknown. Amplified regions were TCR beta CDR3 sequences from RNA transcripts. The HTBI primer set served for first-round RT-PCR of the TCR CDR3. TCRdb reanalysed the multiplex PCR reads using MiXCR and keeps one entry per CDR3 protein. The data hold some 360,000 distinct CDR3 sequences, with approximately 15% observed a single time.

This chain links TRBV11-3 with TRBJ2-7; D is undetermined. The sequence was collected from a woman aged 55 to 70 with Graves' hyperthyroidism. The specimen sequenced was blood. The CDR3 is CASSRVGPSYEQYF. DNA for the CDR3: TGTGCCAGCAGCAGGGTTGGGCCCTCCTACGAGCAGTACTTC.